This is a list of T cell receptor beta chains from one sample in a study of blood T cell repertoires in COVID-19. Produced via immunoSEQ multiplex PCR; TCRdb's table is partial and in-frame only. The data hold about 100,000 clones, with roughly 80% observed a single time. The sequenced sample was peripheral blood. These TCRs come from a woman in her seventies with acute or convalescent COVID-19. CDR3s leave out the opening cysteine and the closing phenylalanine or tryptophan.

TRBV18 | ASSPRQGKNEKLF
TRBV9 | ASSVSSTGELF
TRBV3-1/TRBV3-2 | ASSQGYGGGSTDTQY
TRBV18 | ASSPSGWYEQY
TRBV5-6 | ASHRGNGLEQF
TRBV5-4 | ASSPMRGPGEQF
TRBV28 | ASKPSGTEAF
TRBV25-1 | ASSESWDRAGPEAF
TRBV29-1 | SVEVTGHTLASTNEKLF
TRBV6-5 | AGKTGLYEQY
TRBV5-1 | ASSSPQGTGELF
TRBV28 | ASVITGYNSPLH
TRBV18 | ASSPEPGNTIY
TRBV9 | ASSVGQGEAF
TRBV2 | ASLGLAATTDTQY
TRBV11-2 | ASSLAGDRTDTQY
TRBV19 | ASSIVGGTKSHIQY
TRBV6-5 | ASSYGLAETQY
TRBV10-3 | AISEGSHEKLF
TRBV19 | ASSIDRGRAVGNTGELF
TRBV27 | ASSLGWDSYNEQF
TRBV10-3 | AIRDRGTGELF